This TCR beta chain came from a study of T cell repertoires in cytomegalovirus infection. The overall study: Public signatures in TCR beta pointed to CMV infection and matching HLA type.

From germline, CDR1 is MNHNS and CDR2 SASEGT. The CDR3 is 15 residues long. V gave up 4 bases and J gave up 4 bases, with 17 bases separating them. TCRdb used MiXCR to reprocess the reads, holding one entry per CDR3 protein. Among roughly 990,000 distinct CDR3 sequences listed, 25% to 40% were seen once. This clonotype occurred a few times. Its antigen is undetermined. V is TRBV6-1 and J is TRBJ2-7, with D perhaps TRBD1 (5 bases). Here the sequenced sample was cultured CD8+ T cells from PBMCs, taken from culture after CMV antigen stimulation. The sequence derives from a human donor in good health (CMV status not recorded). Some clones in this sample may be carry-over from other donors' samples. The CDR3 DNA sequence: TGTGCCAGCAGTGCTACAGGCGGTAGAAGATACGAGCAGTACGTC. Translation gives CASSATGGRRYEQYV.